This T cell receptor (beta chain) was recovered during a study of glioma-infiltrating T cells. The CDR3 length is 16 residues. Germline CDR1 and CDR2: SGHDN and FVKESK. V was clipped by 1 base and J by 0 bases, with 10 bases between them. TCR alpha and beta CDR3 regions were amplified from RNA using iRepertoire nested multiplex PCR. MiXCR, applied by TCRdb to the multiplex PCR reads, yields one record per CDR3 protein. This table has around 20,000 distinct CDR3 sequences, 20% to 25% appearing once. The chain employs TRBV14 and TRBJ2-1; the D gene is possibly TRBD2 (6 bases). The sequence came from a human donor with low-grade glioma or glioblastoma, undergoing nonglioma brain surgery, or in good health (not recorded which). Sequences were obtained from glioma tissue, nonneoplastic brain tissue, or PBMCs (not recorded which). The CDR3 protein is CASSQGSGGSYNEQFF. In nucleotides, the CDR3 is TGTGCCAGCAGCCAAGGGTCCGGGGGCTCCTACAATGAGCAGTTCTTC.